The 14 T cell receptor beta chains below all came from one sample that was sequenced in a study of OX40 agonist ivuxolimab in advanced cancers. The table came from immunoSEQ multiplex PCR; TCRdb's copy has only in-frame clones and leaves some out. This sample has about 80,000 clones; approximately 84% occur once, and the top ten carry approximately 25%. The input for sequencing was CD4+ or CD8+ T cells sorted from blood, taken in a trial of the OX40 agonist ivuxolimab. These receptors were taken from an adult with an advanced solid tumor such as melanoma, head and neck, liver or kidney cancer.

Of note for this clone: This sample includes further DNA sequences coding for the same CDR3. The rearrangement links TRBV7-2 to TRBJ1-2; possibly TRBD1 for D (5 bases). V lost 3 bases and J 5 bases, leaving 7 bases between the germline ends. Per the germline V gene, CDR1 is SGHTA and CDR2 is FQGNSA. This CDR3 region has 12 residues. The DNA of the CDR3 is TGTGCCAGCAGCTTTCAGGGTTATGGCTACACCTTC. The encoded protein is CASSFQGYGYTF.

V is TRBV10-1 and J is TRBJ1-1; TRBD1 might be the D (5 bases). CDR1 is WNHNN and CDR2 is SYGVQD in the germline V gene (reference sequence). V lost 0 bases, J lost 3 bases, and 14 bases lay in between. The CDR3 runs 16 residues. CDR3 in DNA: TGCGCCAGCAGTGAGTCGGGGCGACTCGTGGACACTGAAGCTTTCTTT. Its protein product is CASSESGRLVDTEAFF.

The CDR3, as DNA: TGTGCCAGCAGCCCCGAACCTTTAAGTTCTGAAGCTTTCTTT. This codes for CASSPEPLSSEAFF. This chain connects TRBV7-2 to TRBJ1-1; D remains unclear. The germline gives CDR1 SGHTA, CDR2 FQGNSA. This CDR3 is built from 14 residues. V was trimmed by 5 bases and J by 6 bases, leaving 16 bases between them.

The V gene is TRBV5-6, the J gene TRBJ1-1, with a tentative D call TRBD1 (6 bases). CDR3 length: 13 amino acids. V dropped 4 bases and J dropped 6 bases, with 13 bases sitting between them. Germline assignment: CDR1 SGHDT and CDR2 YYEEEE. CDR3 in DNA: TGTGCCAGCAGCCTAACAGGGTTACCTGAAGCTTTCTTT. This translates into CASSLTGLPEAFF.

The V call is TRBV9, the J call TRBJ2-1; 11 nucleotides align to TRBD2. This CDR3 contains 19 residues. V trimming: 0 bases; J trimming: 7 bases; junction bases outside the gene matches: 15. The germline gives CDR1 SGDLS, CDR2 YYNGEE. DNA of the CDR3: TGTGCCAGCAGCGTAGCTACGAGTACCATCCGACTAGCGGGAAATGAGCAGTTCTTC. Translating it yields CASSVATSTIRLAGNEQFF.

V is TRBV7-9 and J is TRBJ1-4; unclear D gene. This CDR3 is built from 13 residues. The germline V and J ends were trimmed by 5 bases and 8 bases, with 12 bases remaining between them. Germline V gene lookup returns CDR1 SEHNR and CDR2 FQNEAQ (reference sequence). This CDR3 is CASSQDFAEKLFF. The CDR3, as DNA: TGTGCCAGCAGCCAGGACTTTGCAGAAAAACTGTTTTTT.

The J gene is TRBJ2-7, the V gene TRBV7-6; 8 bases are a match to TRBD2. The germline CDR1 and CDR2 sequences are SGHVS and FNYEAQ. Trimming cost V 5 bases and J 0 bases; bases outside gene matches: 6. CDR3 length equals 15 residues. CDR3 sequence: CASSHPSGSSYEQYF. CDR3 nucleotides: TGTGCCAGCAGCCACCCGAGCGGGAGCTCCTACGAGCAGTACTTC.

The chain carries TRBV5-6 and TRBJ2-7; 11 nucleotides align to TRBD2. Unmatched junction bases numbered 9, after V lost 0 bases and J lost 4 bases. This CDR3 contains 17 residues. Per the germline V gene, CDR1 is SGHDT and CDR2 is YYEEEE. The CDR3: CASSLGPTSGMLYEQYF. The CDR3 coding sequence is TGTGCCAGCAGCTTGGGCCCGACTAGCGGGATGCTATACGAGCAGTACTTC.

This clone was counted a single time. The V gene is TRBV6-4, the J gene TRBJ2-1; D uncertain. V was pared by 2 bases and J by 8 bases, with 31 bases between. The CDR3 contains 20 residues. Germline CDR1 and CDR2: MRHNA and SNTAGT. The CDR3 DNA sequence: TGTGCCAGCAGTGACCCGCGCGCGCCTATATCGAACCCAGGTGCCGATGAGCAGTTCTTC. Residues: CASSDPRAPISNPGADEQFF.

The chain has TRBV19 and TRBJ1-2; D ambiguous. The germline V gene encodes CDR1 LNHDA and CDR2 SQIVND (reference sequence). Trimming took 1 base from V and 7 from J, leaving 19 bases between them. This CDR3 is 16 amino acids long. In nucleotides, the CDR3 is TGTGCCAGTAGTATAGGAGCAGGTTCTGGTCTACGTGGCTACACCTTC. This encodes CASSIGAGSGLRGYTF.

The genes are TRBV15 and TRBJ1-5, with D unclear. The CDR3 is 14 amino acids. Trimming took off 0 bases at V and 7 bases at J, with 10 bases between the two ends. CDR1 is LNHNV and CDR2 is YYDKDF in the germline V gene (reference sequence). The CDR3 protein is CATSREGLRQPQHF. CDR3 in DNA: TGTGCCACCAGCAGAGAAGGATTGCGGCAGCCCCAGCATTTT. The entire variable domain, with the rest obtained from reference TRBV15 and TRBJ1-5, is as follows: DAMVIQNPRYQVTQFGKPVTLSCSQTLNHNVMYWYQQKSSQAPKLLFHYYDKDFNNEADTPDNFQSRRPNTSFCFLDIRSPGLGDTAMYLCATSREGLRQPQHFGDGTRLSIL.

V is TRBV18 and J is TRBJ2-7; 9 bases are shared with TRBD2. Unmatched junction bases numbered 6, after V lost 3 bases and J lost 0 bases. Per germline, CDR1 KGHSH and CDR2 LQKENI. The CDR3 is 16 residues long. The CDR3 bases are TGTGCCAGCTCACCGCCTAGCGGGAAGAACTCCTACGAGCAGTACTTC. Its translation is CASSPPSGKNSYEQYF.

The gene calls are TRBV19 and TRBJ2-1; D unclear. The CDR3 consists of 17 residues. V was shortened by 3 bases and J by 0 bases, with 15 bases between the two germline ends. The germline CDR1 and CDR2 sequences are LNHDA and SQIVND (reference sequence). DNA for the CDR3: TGTGCCAGTAGTATGTATGGGCTCAAAGTCTCCTACAATGAGCAGTTCTTC. Translating it yields CASSMYGLKVSYNEQFF.

V gene TRBV5-5 combines with J gene TRBJ1-1, with D unclear. Trimming removed 1 base from V and 2 bases from J, with 6 bases in between. The CDR3 is made up of 13 amino acids. CDR1 and CDR2 (germline): SGHKS, YYEKEE (reference sequence). The CDR3 DNA reads as TGTGCCAGCAGCTTGTACAGAAACACTGAAGCTTTCTTT. It specifies CASSLYRNTEAFF. Full variable domain (remainder filled in from reference TRBV5-5 and TRBJ1-1): DAGVTQSPTHLIKTRGQQVTLRCSPISGHKSVSWYQQVLGQGPQFIFQYYEKEERGRGNFPDRFSARQFPNYSSELNVNALLLGDSALYLCASSLYRNTEAFFGQGTRLTVV.